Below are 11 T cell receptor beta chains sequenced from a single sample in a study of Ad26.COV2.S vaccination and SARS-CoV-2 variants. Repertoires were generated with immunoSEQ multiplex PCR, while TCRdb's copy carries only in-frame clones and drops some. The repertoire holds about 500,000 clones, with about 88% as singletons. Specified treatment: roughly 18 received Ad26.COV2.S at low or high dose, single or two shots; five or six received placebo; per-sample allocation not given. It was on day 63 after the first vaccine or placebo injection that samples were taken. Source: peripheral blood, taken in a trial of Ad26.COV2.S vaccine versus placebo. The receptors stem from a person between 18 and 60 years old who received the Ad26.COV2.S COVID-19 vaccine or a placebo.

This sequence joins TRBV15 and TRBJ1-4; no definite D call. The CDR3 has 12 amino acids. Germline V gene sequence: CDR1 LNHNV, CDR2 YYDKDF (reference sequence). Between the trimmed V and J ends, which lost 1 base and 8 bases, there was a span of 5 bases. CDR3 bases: TGTGCCACCAGCAGAGTGGGGGAAAAACTGTTTTTT. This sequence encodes CATSRVGEKLFF. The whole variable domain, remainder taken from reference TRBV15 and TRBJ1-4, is DAMVIQNPRYQVTQFGKPVTLSCSQTLNHNVMYWYQQKSSQAPKLLFHYYDKDFNNEADTPDNFQSRRPNTSFCFLDIRSPGLGDTAMYLCATSRVGEKLFFGSGTQLSVL.

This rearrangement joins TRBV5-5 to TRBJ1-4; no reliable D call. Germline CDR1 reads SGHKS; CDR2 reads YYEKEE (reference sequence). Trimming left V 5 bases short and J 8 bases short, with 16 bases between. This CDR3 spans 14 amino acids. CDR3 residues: CASRPTPSGEKLFF. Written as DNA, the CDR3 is TGTGCCAGCAGACCGACCCCAAGTGGGGAAAAACTGTTTTTT.

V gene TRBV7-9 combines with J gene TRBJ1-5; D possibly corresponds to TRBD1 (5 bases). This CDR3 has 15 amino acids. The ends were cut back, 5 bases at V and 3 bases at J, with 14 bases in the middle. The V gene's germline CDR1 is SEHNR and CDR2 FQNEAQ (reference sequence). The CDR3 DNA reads TGTGCCAGCAGCGGGTCTCAGGGCTTCAATCAGCCCCAGCATTTT. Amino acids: CASSGSQGFNQPQHF.

CDR3 DNA: TGTGCCAGCAGCCCTAATGGGAGTGACGAGCAGTACTTC. It translates to CASSPNGSDEQYF. The chain is built from TRBV7-3 and TRBJ2-7; D is possibly TRBD2 (5 bases). The CDR3 spans 13 residues. Germline V lookup: CDR1 SGHTA, CDR2 FQGTGA. Trimming stripped 5 bases from V and 5 bases from J, with 13 bases between.

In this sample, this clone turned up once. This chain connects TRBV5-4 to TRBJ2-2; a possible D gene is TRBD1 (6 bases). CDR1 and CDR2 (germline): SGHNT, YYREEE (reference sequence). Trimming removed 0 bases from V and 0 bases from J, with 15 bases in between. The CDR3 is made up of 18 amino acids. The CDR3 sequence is CASSLGARGVTNTGELFF. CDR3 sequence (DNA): TGTGCCAGCAGCTTGGGGGCCAGGGGAGTCACGAACACCGGGGAGCTGTTTTTT.

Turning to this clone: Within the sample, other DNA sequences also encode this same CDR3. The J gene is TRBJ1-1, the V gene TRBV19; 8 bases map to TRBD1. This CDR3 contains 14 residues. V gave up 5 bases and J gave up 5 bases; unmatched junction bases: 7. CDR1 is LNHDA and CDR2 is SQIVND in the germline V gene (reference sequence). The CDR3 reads CASSARQGRTEAFF. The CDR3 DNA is TGTGCCAGTAGTGCCCGACAGGGGAGAACTGAAGCTTTCTTT. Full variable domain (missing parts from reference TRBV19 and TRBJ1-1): DGGITQSPKYLFRKEGQNVTLSCEQNLNHDAMYWYRQDPGQGLRLIYYSQIVNDFQKGDIAEGYSVSREKKESFPLTVTSAQKNPTAFYLCASSARQGRTEAFFGQGTRLTVV.

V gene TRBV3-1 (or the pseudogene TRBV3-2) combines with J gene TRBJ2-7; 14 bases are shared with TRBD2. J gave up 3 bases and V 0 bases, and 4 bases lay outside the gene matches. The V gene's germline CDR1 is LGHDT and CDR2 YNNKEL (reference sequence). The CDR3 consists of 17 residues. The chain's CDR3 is CASSQESGLAGVYEQYF. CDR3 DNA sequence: TGTGCCAGCAGCCAAGAATCGGGACTAGCGGGAGTCTACGAGCAGTACTTC.

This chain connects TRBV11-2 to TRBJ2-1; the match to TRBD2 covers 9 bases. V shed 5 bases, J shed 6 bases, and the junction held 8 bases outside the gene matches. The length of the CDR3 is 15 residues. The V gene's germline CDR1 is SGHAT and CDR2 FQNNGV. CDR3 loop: CASSLGTSRGNEQFF. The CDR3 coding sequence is TGTGCCAGCAGCCTAGGGACTAGCCGGGGCAATGAGCAGTTCTTC.

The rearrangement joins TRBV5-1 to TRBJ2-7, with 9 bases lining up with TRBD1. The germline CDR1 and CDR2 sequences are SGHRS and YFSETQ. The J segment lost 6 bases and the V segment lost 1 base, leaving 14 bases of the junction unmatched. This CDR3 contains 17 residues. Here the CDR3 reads CASSLTRDREGVSEQYF. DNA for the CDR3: TGCGCCAGCAGCTTGACCCGGGACAGGGAAGGGGTGAGCGAGCAGTACTTC.

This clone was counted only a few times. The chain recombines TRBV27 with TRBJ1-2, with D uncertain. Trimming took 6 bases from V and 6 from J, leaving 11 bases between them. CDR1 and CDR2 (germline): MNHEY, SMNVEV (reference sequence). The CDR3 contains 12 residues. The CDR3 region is CASREGSHGYTF. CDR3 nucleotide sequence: TGTGCCAGCAGAGAAGGGAGCCATGGCTACACCTTC.

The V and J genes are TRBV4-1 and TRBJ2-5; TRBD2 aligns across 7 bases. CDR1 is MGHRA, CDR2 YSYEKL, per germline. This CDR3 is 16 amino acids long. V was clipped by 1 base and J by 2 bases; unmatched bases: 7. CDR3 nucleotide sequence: TGCGCCAGCAGCCAAGTGGCTAGCGGCAAGCAAGAGACCCAGTACTTC. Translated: CASSQVASGKQETQYF.